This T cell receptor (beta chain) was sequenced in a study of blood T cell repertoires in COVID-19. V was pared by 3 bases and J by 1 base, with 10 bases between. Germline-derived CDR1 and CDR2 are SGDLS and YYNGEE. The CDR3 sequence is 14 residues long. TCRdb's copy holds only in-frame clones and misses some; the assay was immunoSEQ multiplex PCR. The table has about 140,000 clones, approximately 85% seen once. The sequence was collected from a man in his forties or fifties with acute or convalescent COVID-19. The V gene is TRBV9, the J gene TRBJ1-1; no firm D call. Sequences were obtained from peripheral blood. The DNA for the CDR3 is TGTGCCAGCAGCGCCGGTTGGTCGAACACTGAAGCTTTCTTT. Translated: CASSAGWSNTEAFF.